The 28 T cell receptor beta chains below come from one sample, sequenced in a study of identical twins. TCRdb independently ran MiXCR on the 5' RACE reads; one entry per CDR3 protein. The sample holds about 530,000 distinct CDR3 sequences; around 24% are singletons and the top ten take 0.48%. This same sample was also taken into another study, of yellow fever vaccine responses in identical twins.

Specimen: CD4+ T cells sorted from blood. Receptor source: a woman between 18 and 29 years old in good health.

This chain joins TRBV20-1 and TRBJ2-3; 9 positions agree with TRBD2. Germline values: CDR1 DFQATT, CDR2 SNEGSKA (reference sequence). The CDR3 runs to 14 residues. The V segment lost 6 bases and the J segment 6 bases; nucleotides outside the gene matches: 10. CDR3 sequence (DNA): TGCAGTGCCCCCACGGGCGGGAGGGGGGATACGCAGTATTTT. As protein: CSAPTGGRGDTQYF.

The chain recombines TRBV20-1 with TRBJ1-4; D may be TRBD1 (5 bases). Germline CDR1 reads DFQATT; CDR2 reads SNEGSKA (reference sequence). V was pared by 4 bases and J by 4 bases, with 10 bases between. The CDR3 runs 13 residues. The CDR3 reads CSAIQVDNEKLFF. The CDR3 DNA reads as TGCAGTGCTATACAGGTGGATAATGAAAAACTGTTTTTT.

The CDR3, as DNA: TGCAGTGCCAAGAGGAATGAGCAGTTCTTC. Protein: CSAKRNEQFF. V and J are TRBV20-1 and TRBJ2-1, with D uncertain. The CDR3 is 10 residues long. Germline lookup yields CDR1 DFQATT and CDR2 SNEGSKA (reference sequence). The V and J ends lost 6 bases and 7 bases respectively, with 7 bases between them.

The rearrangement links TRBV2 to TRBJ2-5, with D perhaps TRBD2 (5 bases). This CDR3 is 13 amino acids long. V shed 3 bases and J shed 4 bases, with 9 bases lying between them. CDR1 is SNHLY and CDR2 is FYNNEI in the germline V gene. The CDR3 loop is CASSDSGGETQYF. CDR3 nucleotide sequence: TGTGCCAGCAGTGACAGCGGCGGAGAGACCCAGTACTTC. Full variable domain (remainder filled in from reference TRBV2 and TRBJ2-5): EPEVTQTPSHQVTQMGQEVILRCVPISNHLYFYWYRQILGQKVEFLVSFYNNEISEKSEIFDDQFSVERPDGSNFTLKIRSTKLEDSAMYFCASSDSGGETQYFGPGTRLLVL.

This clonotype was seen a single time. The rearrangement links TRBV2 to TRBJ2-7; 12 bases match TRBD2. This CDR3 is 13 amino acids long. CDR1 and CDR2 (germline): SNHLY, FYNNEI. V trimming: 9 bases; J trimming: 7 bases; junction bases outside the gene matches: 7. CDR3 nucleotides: TGTGCCAGAAGACTAGCGGGAGCGGGGGAGCAGTACTTC. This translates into CARRLAGAGEQYF.

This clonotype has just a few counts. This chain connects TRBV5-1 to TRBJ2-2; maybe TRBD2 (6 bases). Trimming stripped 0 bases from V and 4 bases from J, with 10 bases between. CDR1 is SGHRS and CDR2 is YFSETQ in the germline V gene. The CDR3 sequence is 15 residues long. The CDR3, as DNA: TGCGCCAGCAGCTTGGCGGGGGAAGGCACCGGGGAGCTGTTTTTT. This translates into CASSLAGEGTGELFF.

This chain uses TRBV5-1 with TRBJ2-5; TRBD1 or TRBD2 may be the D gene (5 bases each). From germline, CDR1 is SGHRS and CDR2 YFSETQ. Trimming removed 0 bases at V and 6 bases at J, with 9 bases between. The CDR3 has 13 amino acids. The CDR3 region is CASSLGDGQTQYF. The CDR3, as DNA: TGCGCCAGCAGCTTGGGGGACGGTCAGACCCAGTACTTC.

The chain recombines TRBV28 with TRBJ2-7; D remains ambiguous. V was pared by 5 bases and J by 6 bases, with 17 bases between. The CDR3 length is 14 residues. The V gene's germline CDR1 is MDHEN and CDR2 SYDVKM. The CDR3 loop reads CASSPGSPRFEQYV. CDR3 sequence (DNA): TGTGCCAGCAGTCCCGGGTCGCCCCGCTTCGAGCAGTACGTC.

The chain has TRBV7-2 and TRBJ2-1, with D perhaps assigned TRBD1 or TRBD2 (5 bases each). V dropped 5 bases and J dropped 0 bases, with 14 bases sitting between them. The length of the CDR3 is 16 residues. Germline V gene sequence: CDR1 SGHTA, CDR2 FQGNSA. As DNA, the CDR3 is TGTGCCAGCAGCCCCCTGTGGGGGAGCTCCTACAATGAGCAGTTCTTC. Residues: CASSPLWGSSYNEQFF.

The CDR3 DNA is TGTGCCATCAGTGAAGCCTCGACAGGGGGCATCTATGGCTACACCTTC. Translated: CAISEASTGGIYGYTF. V usage is TRBV10-3 and J usage is TRBJ1-2, with 10 bases identical to TRBD1. The CDR3 spans 16 residues. Germline CDR1 ENHRY, CDR2 SYGVKD. With 3 bases clipped from V and 4 bases from J, the junction kept 8 bases outside the gene matches.

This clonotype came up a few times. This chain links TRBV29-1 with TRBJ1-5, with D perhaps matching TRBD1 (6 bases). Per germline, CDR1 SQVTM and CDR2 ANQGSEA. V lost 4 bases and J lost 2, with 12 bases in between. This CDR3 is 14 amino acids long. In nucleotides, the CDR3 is TGCAGCGTTGGAACAGGGACCGGCAATCAGCCCCAGCATTTT. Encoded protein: CSVGTGTGNQPQHF. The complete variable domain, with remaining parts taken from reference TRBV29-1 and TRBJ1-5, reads SAVISQKPSRDICQRGTSLTIQCQVDSQVTMMFWYRQQPGQSLTLIATANQGSEATYESGFVIDKFPISRPNLTFSTLTVSNMSPEDSSIYLCSVGTGTGNQPQHFGDGTRLSIL.

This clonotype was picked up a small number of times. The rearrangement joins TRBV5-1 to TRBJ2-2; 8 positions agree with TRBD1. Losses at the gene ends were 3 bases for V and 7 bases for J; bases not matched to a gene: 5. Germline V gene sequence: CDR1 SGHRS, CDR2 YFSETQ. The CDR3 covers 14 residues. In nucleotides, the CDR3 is TGCGCCAGCAGCTCCCGGACAGGGAGCGGGGAGCTGTTTTTT. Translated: CASSSRTGSGELFF.

The CDR3 nucleotides are TGTGCCAGTAGTAACGACAAATTCTCCTACGAGCAGTACTTC. This sequence encodes CASSNDKFSYEQYF. The V gene is TRBV19, the J gene TRBJ2-7, with unresolved D. Trimming cost V 4 bases and J 0 bases, with 10 bases left between them. Germline assignment: CDR1 LNHDA and CDR2 SQIVND (reference sequence). The CDR3 spans 14 residues.

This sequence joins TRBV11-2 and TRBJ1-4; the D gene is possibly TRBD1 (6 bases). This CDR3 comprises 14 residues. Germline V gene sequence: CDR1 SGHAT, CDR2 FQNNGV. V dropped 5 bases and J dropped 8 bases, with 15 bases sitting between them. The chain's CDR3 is CASSPDRPSEKLFF. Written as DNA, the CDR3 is TGTGCCAGCAGCCCCGACAGGCCCAGCGAAAAACTGTTTTTT.

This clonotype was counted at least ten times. The CDR3 is CASSPTRGTGELFF. The CDR3 DNA reads as TGTGCCAGCAGCCCAACTAGGGGCACCGGGGAGCTGTTTTTT. The chain uses TRBV11-2 and TRBJ2-2, with D perhaps TRBD1 or TRBD2 (5 bases each). Trimming left V 5 bases short and J 4 bases short, with 11 bases between. The CDR3 is 14 residues long. Germline V gene data show CDR1 as SGHAT and CDR2 as FQNNGV. The full variable domain, with the rest looked up from reference TRBV11-2 and TRBJ2-2, is EAGVAQSPRYKIIEKRQSVAFWCNPISGHATLYWYQQILGQGPKLLIQFQNNGVVDDSQLPKDRFSAERLKGVDSTLKIQPAKLEDSAVYLCASSPTRGTGELFFGEGSRLTVL.

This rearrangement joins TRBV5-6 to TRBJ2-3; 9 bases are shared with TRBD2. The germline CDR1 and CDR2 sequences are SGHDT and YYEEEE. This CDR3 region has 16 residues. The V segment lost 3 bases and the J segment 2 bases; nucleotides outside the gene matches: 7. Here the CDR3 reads CASSYAWTSDTDTQYF. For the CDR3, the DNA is TGTGCCAGCAGCTACGCTTGGACTAGCGACACAGATACGCAGTATTTT.

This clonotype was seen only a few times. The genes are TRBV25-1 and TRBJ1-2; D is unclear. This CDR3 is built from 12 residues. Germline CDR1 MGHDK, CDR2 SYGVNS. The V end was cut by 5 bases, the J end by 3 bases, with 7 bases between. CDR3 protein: CASSQIDYGYTF. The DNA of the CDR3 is TGTGCCAGCAGTCAAATCGACTATGGCTACACCTTC.

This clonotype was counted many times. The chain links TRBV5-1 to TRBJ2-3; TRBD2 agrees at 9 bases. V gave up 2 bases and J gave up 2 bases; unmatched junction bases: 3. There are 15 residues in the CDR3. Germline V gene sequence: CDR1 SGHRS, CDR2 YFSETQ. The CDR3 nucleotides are TGCGCCAGCAGCTTAGCGGGGGGCCTCACAGATACGCAGTATTTT. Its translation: CASSLAGGLTDTQYF.

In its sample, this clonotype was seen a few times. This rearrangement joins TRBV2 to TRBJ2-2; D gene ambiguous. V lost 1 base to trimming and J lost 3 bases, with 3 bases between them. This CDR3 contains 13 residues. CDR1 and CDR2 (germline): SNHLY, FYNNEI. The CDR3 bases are TGTGCCAGCAGTGAAGAATACACCGGGGAGCTGTTTTTT. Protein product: CASSEEYTGELFF.

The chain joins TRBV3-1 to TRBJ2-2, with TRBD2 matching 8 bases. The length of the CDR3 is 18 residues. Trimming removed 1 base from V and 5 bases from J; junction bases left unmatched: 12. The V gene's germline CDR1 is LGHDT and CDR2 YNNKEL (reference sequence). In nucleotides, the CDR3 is TGTGCCAGCAGCCAAGCAGTCCCGGGACTAGTGGAAACCGGGGAGCTGTTTTTT. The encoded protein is CASSQAVPGLVETGELFF.

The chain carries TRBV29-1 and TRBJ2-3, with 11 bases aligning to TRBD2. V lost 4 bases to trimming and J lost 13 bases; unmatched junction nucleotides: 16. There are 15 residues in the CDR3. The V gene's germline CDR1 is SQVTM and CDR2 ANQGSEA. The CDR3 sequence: CSVGKPTSGIIYEYF. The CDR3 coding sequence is TGCAGCGTTGGAAAGCCGACTAGCGGGATTATCTATGAGTATTTT.

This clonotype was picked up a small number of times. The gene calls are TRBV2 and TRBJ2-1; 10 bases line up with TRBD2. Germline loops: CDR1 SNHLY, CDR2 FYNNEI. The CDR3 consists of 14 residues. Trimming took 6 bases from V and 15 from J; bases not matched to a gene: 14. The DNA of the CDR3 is TGTGCCAGCAGGAAGTGGGTAGCGGGGGGCCGGGGGTTCTTC. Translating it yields CASRKWVAGGRGFF.

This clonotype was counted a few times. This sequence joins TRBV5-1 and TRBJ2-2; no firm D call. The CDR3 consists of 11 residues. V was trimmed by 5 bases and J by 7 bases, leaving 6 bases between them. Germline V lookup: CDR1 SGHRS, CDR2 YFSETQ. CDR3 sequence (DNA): TGCGCCAGCAGATCCAACGGGGAGCTGTTTTTT. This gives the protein CASRSNGELFF.

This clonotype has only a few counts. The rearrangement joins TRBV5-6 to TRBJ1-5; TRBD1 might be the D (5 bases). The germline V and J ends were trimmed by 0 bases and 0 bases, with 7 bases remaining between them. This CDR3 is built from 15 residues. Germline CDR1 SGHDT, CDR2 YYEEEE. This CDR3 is CASSLVGASNQPQHF. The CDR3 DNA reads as TGTGCCAGCAGCTTGGTAGGGGCTAGCAATCAGCCCCAGCATTTT. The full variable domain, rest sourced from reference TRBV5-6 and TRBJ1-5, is DAGVTQSPTHLIKTRGQQVTLRCSPKSGHDTVSWYQQALGQGPQFIFQYYEEEERQRGNFPDRFSGHQFPNYSSELNVNALLLGDSALYLCASSLVGASNQPQHFGDGTRLSIL.

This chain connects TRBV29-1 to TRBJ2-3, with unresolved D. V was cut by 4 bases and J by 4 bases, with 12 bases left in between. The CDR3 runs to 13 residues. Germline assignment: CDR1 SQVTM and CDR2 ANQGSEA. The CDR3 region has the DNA TGCAGCGTTGTGAGAGCTGAGGCAGATACGCAGTATTTT. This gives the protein CSVVRAEADTQYF.

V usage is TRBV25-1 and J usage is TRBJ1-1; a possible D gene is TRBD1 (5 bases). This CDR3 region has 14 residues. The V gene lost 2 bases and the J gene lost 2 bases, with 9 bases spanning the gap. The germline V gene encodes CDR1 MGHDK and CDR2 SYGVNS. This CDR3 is CASSERGRNTEAFF. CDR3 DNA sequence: TGTGCCAGCAGTGAACGGGGGAGAAACACTGAAGCTTTCTTT.

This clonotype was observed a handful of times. The CDR3 DNA reads TGCAGTGCTAGAGTGGGACAGACCCTCTCTGGGGCCAACGTCCTGACTTTC. Its translation is CSARVGQTLSGANVLTF. J is TRBJ2-6 and V is TRBV20-1; 7 nucleotides align to TRBD1. Germline-derived CDR1 and CDR2 are DFQATT and SNEGSKA (reference sequence). CDR3 length equals 17 residues. Trimming removed 1 base from V and 0 bases from J; junction bases left unmatched: 6.

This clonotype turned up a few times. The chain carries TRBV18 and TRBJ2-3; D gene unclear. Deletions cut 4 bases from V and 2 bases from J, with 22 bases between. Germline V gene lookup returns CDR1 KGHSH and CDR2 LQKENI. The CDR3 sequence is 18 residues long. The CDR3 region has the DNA TGTGCCAGCTCACAACCTGTGGGGTCCAGTACGAACACAGATACGCAGTATTTT. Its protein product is CASSQPVGSSTNTDTQYF.